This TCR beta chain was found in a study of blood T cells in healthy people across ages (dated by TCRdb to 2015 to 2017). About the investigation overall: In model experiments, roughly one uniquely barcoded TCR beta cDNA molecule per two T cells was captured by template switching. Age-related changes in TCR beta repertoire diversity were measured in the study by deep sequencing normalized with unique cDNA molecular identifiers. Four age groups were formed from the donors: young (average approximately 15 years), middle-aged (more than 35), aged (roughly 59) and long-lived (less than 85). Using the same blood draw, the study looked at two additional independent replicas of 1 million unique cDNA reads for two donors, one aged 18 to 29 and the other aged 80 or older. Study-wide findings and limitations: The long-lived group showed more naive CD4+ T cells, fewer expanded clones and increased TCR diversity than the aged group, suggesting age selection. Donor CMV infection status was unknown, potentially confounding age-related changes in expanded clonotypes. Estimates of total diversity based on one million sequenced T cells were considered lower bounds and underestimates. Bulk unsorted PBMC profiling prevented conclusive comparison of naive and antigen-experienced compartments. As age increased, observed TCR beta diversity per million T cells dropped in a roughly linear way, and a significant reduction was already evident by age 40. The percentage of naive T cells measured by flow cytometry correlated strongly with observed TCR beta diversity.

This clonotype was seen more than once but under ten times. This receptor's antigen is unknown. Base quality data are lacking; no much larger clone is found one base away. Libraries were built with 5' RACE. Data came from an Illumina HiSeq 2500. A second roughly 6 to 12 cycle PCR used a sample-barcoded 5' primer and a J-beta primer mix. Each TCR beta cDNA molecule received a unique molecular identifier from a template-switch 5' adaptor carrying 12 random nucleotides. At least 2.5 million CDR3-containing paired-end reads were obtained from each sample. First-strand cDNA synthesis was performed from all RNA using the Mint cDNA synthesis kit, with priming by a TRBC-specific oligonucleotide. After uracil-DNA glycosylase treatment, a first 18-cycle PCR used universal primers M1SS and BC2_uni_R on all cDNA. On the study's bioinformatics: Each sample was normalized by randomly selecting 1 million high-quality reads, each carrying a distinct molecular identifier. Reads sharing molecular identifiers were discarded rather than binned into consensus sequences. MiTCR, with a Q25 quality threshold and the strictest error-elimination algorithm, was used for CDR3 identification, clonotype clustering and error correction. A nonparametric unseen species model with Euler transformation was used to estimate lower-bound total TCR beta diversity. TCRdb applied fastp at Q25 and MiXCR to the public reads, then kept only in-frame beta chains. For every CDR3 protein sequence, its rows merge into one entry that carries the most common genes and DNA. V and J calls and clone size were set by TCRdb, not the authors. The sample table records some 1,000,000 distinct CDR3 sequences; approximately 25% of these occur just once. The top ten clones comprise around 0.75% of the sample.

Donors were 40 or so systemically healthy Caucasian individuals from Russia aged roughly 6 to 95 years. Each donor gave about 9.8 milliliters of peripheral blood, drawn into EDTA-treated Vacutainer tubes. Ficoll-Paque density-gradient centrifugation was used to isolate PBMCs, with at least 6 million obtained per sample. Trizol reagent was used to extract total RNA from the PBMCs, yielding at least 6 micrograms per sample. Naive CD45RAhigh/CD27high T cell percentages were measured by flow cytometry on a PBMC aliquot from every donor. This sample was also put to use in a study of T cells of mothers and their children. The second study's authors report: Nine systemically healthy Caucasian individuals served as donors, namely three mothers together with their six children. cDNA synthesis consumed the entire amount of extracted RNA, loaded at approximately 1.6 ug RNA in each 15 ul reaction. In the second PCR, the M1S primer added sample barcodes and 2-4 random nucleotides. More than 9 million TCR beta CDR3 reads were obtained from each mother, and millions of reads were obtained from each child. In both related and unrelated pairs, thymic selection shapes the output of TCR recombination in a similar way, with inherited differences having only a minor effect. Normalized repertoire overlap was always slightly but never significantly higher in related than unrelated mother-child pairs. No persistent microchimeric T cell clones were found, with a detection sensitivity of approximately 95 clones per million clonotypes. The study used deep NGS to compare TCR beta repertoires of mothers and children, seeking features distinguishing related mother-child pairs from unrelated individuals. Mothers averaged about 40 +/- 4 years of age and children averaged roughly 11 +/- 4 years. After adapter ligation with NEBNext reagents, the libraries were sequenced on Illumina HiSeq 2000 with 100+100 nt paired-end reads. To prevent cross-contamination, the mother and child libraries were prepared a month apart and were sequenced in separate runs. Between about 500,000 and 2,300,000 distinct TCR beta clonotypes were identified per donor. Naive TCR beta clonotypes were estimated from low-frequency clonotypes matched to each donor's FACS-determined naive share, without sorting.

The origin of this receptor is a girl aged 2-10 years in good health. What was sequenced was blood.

For the CDR3, the sequence is CASSFTDGTYEQYF. The DNA sequence follows: TGTGCCAGCAGCTTCACCGACGGGACCTACGAGCAGTACTTC. The chain was built from TRBV7-9 and TRBJ2-7; TRBD2 could be the D gene, as 5 bases match. V loses 3 bases, J loses 2 bases, and the germline ends lie 11 bases apart. CDR3 length: 14 amino acids, cysteine to phenylalanine. Only the CDR3 region is kept as DNA, spanning 42 bases read in frame from base 1. CDR1 and CDR2, looked up from the germline V gene (reference sequence), are SEHNR and FQNEAQ.